These 22 T cell receptor beta chains were sequenced from one sample in a study of cytomegalovirus exposure and HLA in healthy donors. Primers: 60 Vbeta forward and 13 Jbeta reverse. Clones were sequenced by immunoSEQ multiplex PCR, and TCRdb holds only the in-frame ones, with some missing. The sample has 150,000 or so clones. Input material: PBMCs. Source of these receptors: a woman aged 40 to 50 in good health and CMV-seropositive.

In DNA form, the CDR3 reads TGTGCCAGCAGCTTGCCGGGAGGAGATGGGGCAGATACGCAGTATTTT. This encodes CASSLPGGDGADTQYF. The V call is TRBV5-8, the J call TRBJ2-3; 7 nucleotides align to TRBD2. CDR1 is SGHTS and CDR2 is YDEGEE in the germline V gene. This CDR3 is 16 amino acids long. V was clipped by 1 base and J by 4 bases; unmatched bases: 9.

The CDR3 loop is CASSVGGQGAAEQYF. As DNA, the CDR3 is TGTGCCAGCAGCGTAGGGGGACAGGGGGCTGCCGAGCAGTACTTC. The genes are TRBV9 and TRBJ2-7; TRBD1 matches 12 bases. The germline V gene encodes CDR1 SGDLS and CDR2 YYNGEE. V trimming: 0 bases; J trimming: 6 bases; junction bases outside the gene matches: 4. This CDR3 has 15 residues.

The V and J genes are TRBV28 and TRBJ2-3; D possibly corresponds to TRBD2 (5 bases). The CDR3 is 14 amino acids. From germline, CDR1 is MDHEN and CDR2 SYDVKM. V was cut by 1 base and J by 5 bases, with 10 bases left in between. CDR3 in amino acids: CASSLYGIIDTQYF. The CDR3 nucleotides read TGTGCCAGCAGTTTATACGGGATAATAGATACGCAGTATTTT.

The genes are TRBV13 and TRBJ1-3; D remains unclear. The germline CDR1 and CDR2 sequences are PRHDT and FYEKMQ (reference sequence). This CDR3 has 14 amino acids. Trimming took off 5 bases at V and 2 bases at J, with 10 bases between the two ends. The CDR3 DNA reads TGTGCCAGCAGCCTAACCTATACTGGAAACACCATATATTTT. This codes for CASSLTYTGNTIYF.

V and J are TRBV7-9 and TRBJ1-4; D is undetermined. The V end was cut by 5 bases, the J end by 8 bases, with 18 bases between. Per the germline V gene, CDR1 is SEHNR and CDR2 is FQNEAQ (reference sequence). This CDR3 region has 15 residues. CDR3 region: CASSPPIQSGEKLFF. CDR3 bases: TGTGCCAGCAGCCCACCCATACAAAGCGGGGAAAAACTGTTTTTT.

The rearrangement links TRBV5-1 to TRBJ2-7; TRBD1 aligns across 7 bases. V lost 2 bases and J lost 3; bases outside the gene matches: 5. CDR3 length equals 14 residues. Germline V gene lookup returns CDR1 SGHRS and CDR2 YFSETQ. The chain's CDR3 is CASSLRGQYYEQYF. CDR3 DNA: TGCGCCAGCAGCTTACGGGGACAGTACTACGAGCAGTACTTC.

J is TRBJ1-1 and V is TRBV28, with D perhaps matching TRBD1 (6 bases). Germline assignment: CDR1 MDHEN and CDR2 SYDVKM. Trimming removed 2 bases at V and 5 bases at J, with 9 bases between. The CDR3 consists of 13 residues. The CDR3 DNA follows: TGTGCCAGCAGTTTAGGGCAGGGGACTGAAGCTTTCTTT. Encoded protein: CASSLGQGTEAFF. The variable domain in full, completed from reference TRBV28 and TRBJ1-1, reads DVKVTQSSRYLVKRTGEKVFLECVQDMDHENMFWYRQDPGLGLRLIYFSYDVKMKEKGDIPEGYSVSREKKERFSLILESASTNQTSMYLCASSLGQGTEAFFGQGTRLTVV.

The CDR3 DNA sequence: TGCAGCGTCGCGGGAACTCACCGTAACAATGAGCAGTTCTTC. Translation gives CSVAGTHRNNEQFF. The rearrangement joins TRBV29-1 to TRBJ2-1; tentatively, D is TRBD2 (6 bases). Germline values: CDR1 SQVTM, CDR2 ANQGSEA. The CDR3 length is 14 residues. V was clipped by 6 bases and J by 5 bases, with 17 bases between them.

This chain uses TRBV9 with TRBJ2-3; 12 nucleotides agree with TRBD2. Germline V lookup: CDR1 SGDLS, CDR2 YYNGEE. This CDR3 region has 15 residues. V was clipped by 3 bases and J by 4 bases; unmatched bases: 3. CDR3 DNA: TGTGCCAGCAGCGCCGCTAGCGGGAGGGCAGATACGCAGTATTTT. This sequence encodes CASSAASGRADTQYF.

V is TRBV9 and J is TRBJ2-7; D possibly corresponds to TRBD1 (6 bases). CDR3 length equals 15 residues. The germline CDR1 and CDR2 sequences are SGDLS and YYNGEE. Trimming took 0 bases from V and 3 from J, leaving 13 bases between them. CDR3: CASSVELGGGYEQYF. The CDR3 DNA is TGTGCCAGCAGCGTAGAACTTGGGGGCGGCTACGAGCAGTACTTC.

CDR3 DNA sequence: TGTGCCAGCAGCTCCAATGAGGGCGATGAGCAGTTCTTC. Its translation is CASSSNEGDEQFF. The chain combines TRBV5-6 with TRBJ2-1; D possibly corresponds to TRBD2 (5 bases). From germline, CDR1 is SGHDT and CDR2 YYEEEE. This CDR3 has 13 residues. Trimming removed 3 bases at V and 8 bases at J, with 12 bases between. Using reference TRBV5-6 and TRBJ2-1 for the parts outside the CDR3, the full variable domain is DAGVTQSPTHLIKTRGQQVTLRCSPKSGHDTVSWYQQALGQGPQFIFQYYEEEERQRGNFPDRFSGHQFPNYSSELNVNALLLGDSALYLCASSSNEGDEQFFGPGTRLTVL.

The genes are TRBV5-4 and TRBJ2-1; D is possibly TRBD2 (5 bases). Trimming removed 4 bases from V and 9 bases from J, with 17 bases in between. The germline CDR1 and CDR2 sequences are SGHNT and YYREEE (reference sequence). The CDR3 has 14 amino acids. In DNA, the CDR3 is TGTGCCAGCAGCCCTGGGGTAGCGAGCGGTGAGCAGTTCTTC. Its translation: CASSPGVASGEQFF.

The chain couples TRBV5-6 to TRBJ2-3, with D perhaps TRBD1 (5 bases). This CDR3 has 14 residues. The germline V gene has CDR1 SGHDT and CDR2 YYEEEE. Trimming stripped 0 bases from V and 4 bases from J, with 9 bases between. DNA for the CDR3: TGTGCCAGCAGCTTGGCAGGGCTGGCAGATACGCAGTATTTT. Amino acid sequence: CASSLAGLADTQYF. Full variable domain (missing parts from reference TRBV5-6 and TRBJ2-3): DAGVTQSPTHLIKTRGQQVTLRCSPKSGHDTVSWYQQALGQGPQFIFQYYEEEERQRGNFPDRFSGHQFPNYSSELNVNALLLGDSALYLCASSLAGLADTQYFGPGTRLTVL.

V is TRBV10-3 and J is TRBJ1-2, with D uncertain. Trimming removed 3 bases from V and 4 bases from J, with 9 bases in between. Germline V gives CDR1 ENHRY, CDR2 SYGVKD. CDR3 size: 13 residues. CDR3 nucleotide sequence: TGTGCCATCAGTGAAGAGACAAGCTATGGCTACACCTTC. Its protein is CAISEETSYGYTF.

Points on this clone: The junction departs from the called germline gene at one end, perhaps through a read error. The chain uses TRBV6-5 and TRBJ2-1, with 12 bases lining up with TRBD2. From germline, CDR1 is MNHEY and CDR2 SVGAGI. The CDR3 has 15 amino acids. CDR3 bases: TGTGCCAGCAGTGACTCGACTAGCGGGAGCAATGAGCAGTTCTTC. Protein: CASSDSTSGSNEQFF.

The chain employs TRBV27 and TRBJ2-1; the match to TRBD2 covers 8 bases. The CDR3 runs 17 residues. Germline V lookup: CDR1 MNHEY, CDR2 SMNVEV (reference sequence). V was pared by 3 bases and J by 2 bases, with 9 bases of the junction left unmatched. CDR3 nucleotides: TGTGCCAGCAGTTTTTTGGCCGTAGCGGGAACCTACAATGAGCAGTTCTTC. It codes for CASSFLAVAGTYNEQFF.

This sequence joins TRBV7-3 and TRBJ1-4; a weak D match, TRBD1 (6 bases). This CDR3 has 14 residues. V was clipped by 3 bases and J by 7 bases, with 12 bases between them. Germline values: CDR1 SGHTA, CDR2 FQGTGA. The CDR3 DNA reads TGTGCCAGCAGCTTGTACAGGGAAGGTGAAAAACTGTTTTTT. This sequence encodes CASSLYREGEKLFF.

The rearrangement joins TRBV9 to TRBJ1-2, with D possibly matching TRBD1 (5 bases). The CDR3 covers 17 residues. Germline V gene data show CDR1 as SGDLS and CDR2 as YYNGEE. Deletions cut 0 bases from V and 2 bases from J, with 17 bases between. The CDR3 DNA reads as TGTGCCAGCAGCGTAGGCCAGGGTCCAGGGTGGAACTATGGCTACACCTTC. Amino acids: CASSVGQGPGWNYGYTF.

The chain links TRBV18 to TRBJ2-1, with 8 bases lining up with TRBD2. The V gene end was trimmed by 8 bases and the J gene end by 6 bases; junction bases not matched to a gene: 9. This CDR3 spans 14 amino acids. Germline CDR1 reads KGHSH; CDR2 reads LQKENI. In nucleotides, the CDR3 is TGTGCCAGCCAAACCGGGACTAGGTCCAATGAGCAGTTCTTC. Translating it yields CASQTGTRSNEQFF.

CDR3 in amino acids: CSVEGGGNEKLFF. The CDR3 DNA sequence: TGCAGCGTGGAGGGCGGGGGAAATGAAAAACTGTTTTTT. The chain links TRBV29-1 to TRBJ1-4; D is perhaps TRBD1 (5 bases). Trimming stripped 6 bases from V and 5 bases from J, with 13 bases between. Germline values: CDR1 SQVTM, CDR2 ANQGSEA. This CDR3 has 13 amino acids.

This chain links TRBV28 with TRBJ1-1; D unresolved. Germline V lookup: CDR1 MDHEN, CDR2 SYDVKM. V was clipped by 5 bases and J by 1 base, with 14 bases between them. This CDR3 is 15 amino acids long. The CDR3 loop reads CASSPSGIRNTEAFF. The CDR3 region has the DNA TGTGCCAGCAGTCCTAGCGGGATCCGGAACACTGAAGCTTTCTTT.

This chain connects TRBV27 to TRBJ2-7, with 11 bases aligning to TRBD2. V lost 3 bases to trimming and J lost 4 bases; unmatched junction nucleotides: 5. The germline gives CDR1 MNHEY, CDR2 SMNVEV (reference sequence). The CDR3 has 15 amino acids. The CDR3: CASSFAGTSGYEQYF. CDR3 nucleotide sequence: TGTGCCAGCAGTTTCGCCGGGACTAGCGGATACGAGCAGTACTTC.